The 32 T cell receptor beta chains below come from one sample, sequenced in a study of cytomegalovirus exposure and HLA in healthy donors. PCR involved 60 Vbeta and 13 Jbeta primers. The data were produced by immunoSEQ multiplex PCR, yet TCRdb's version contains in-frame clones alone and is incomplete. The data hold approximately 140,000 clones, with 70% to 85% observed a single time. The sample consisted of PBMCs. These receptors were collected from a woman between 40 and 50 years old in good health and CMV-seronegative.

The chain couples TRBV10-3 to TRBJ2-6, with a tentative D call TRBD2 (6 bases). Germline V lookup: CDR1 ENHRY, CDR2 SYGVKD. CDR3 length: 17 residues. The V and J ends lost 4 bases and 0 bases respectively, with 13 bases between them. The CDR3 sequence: CAISVVGGSSGANVLTF. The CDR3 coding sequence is TGTGCCATCAGTGTAGTCGGGGGTAGCTCTGGGGCCAACGTCCTGACTTTC.

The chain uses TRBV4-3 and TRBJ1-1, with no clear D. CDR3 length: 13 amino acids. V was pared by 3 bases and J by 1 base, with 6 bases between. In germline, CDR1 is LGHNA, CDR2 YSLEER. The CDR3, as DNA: TGCGCCAGCAGCCAGCAGGAGAACACTGAAGCTTTCTTT. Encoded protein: CASSQQENTEAFF.

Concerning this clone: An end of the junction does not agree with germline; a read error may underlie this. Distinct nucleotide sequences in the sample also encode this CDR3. CDR3 nucleotide sequence: TGCGCCAGCAGCCTCGGGGGGATAAGCGAAAAACTGTTTTTC. Amino acid sequence: CASSLGGISEKLFF. The chain links TRBV5-1 to TRBJ1-4, with D possibly matching TRBD1 (5 bases). The CDR3 extends over 14 amino acids. Germline V gene lookup returns CDR1 SGHRS and CDR2 YFSETQ.

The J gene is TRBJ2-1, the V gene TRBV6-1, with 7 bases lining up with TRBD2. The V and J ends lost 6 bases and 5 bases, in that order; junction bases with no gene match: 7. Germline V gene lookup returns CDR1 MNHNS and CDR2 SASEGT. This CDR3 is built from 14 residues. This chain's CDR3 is CASSGLGINNEQFF. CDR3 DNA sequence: TGTGCCAGCAGCGGACTAGGAATAAACAATGAGCAGTTCTTC.

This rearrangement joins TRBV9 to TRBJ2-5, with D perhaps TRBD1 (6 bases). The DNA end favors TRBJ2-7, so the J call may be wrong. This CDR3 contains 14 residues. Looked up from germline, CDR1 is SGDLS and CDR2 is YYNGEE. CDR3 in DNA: TGTGCCAGCAGCGCCGGGACATCCTCCTACGAGCAGTACTTC. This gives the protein CASSAGTSSYEQYF.

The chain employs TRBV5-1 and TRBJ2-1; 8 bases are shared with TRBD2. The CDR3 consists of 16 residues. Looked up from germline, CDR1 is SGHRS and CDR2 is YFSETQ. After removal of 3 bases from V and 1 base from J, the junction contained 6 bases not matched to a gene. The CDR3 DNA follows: TGCGCCAGCAGCTCCCCAAGCGGGAGATCCTACAATGAGCAGTTCTTC. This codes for CASSSPSGRSYNEQFF.

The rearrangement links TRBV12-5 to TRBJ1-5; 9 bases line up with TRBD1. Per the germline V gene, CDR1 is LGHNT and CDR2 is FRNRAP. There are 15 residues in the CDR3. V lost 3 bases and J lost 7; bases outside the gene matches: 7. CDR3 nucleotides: TGTGCTAGTGGTTTTCTACAGGGGGCACGGCAGCCCCAGCATTTT. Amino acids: CASGFLQGARQPQHF.

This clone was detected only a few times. In nucleotides, the CDR3 is TGTGCCCCCACAGGGGTTAAGTACTTC. Protein: CAPTGVKYF. This chain uses TRBV5-6 with TRBJ2-7, with 7 nucleotides matching TRBD1. J lost 11 bases, V lost 10 bases, and 6 bases had no gene match. This CDR3 contains 9 residues. Per germline, CDR1 SGHDT and CDR2 YYEEEE.

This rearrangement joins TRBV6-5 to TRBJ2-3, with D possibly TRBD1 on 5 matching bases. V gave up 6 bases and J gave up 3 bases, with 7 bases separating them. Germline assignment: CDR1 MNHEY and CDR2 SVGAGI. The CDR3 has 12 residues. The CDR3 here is CASRSGTDTQYF. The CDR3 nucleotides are TGTGCCAGCAGATCAGGGACAGATACGCAGTATTTT.

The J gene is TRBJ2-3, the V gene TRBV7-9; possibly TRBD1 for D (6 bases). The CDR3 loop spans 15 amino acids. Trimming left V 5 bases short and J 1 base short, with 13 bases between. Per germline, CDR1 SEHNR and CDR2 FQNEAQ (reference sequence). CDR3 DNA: TGTGCCAGCAGCAATCCGGGACAAGGCACAGATACGCAGTATTTT. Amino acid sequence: CASSNPGQGTDTQYF.

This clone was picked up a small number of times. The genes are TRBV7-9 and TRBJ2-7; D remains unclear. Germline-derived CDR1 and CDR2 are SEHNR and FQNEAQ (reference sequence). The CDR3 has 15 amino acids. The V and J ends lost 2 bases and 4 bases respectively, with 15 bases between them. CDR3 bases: TGTGCCAGCAGCTTATCCCAAGCAGGCAGTTACGAGCAGTACTTC. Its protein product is CASSLSQAGSYEQYF.

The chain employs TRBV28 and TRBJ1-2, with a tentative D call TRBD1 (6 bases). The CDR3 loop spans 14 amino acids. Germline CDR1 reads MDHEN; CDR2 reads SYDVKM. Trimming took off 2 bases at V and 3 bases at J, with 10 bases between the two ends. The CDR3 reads CASSLRGYYYGYTF. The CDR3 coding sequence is TGTGCCAGCAGTTTAAGGGGGTATTACTATGGCTACACCTTC.

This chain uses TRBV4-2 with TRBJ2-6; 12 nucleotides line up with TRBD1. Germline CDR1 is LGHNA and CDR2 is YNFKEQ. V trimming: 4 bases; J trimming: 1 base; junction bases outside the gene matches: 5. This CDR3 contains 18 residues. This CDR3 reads CASSLPGQGASGANVLTF. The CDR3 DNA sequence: TGTGCCAGCAGCCTACCGGGACAGGGGGCATCTGGGGCCAACGTCCTGACTTTC.

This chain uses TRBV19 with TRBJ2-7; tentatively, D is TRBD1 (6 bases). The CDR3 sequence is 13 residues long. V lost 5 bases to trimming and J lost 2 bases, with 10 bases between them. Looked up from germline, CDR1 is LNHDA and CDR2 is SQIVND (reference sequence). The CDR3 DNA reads TGTGCCAGTAGTCCCCAGGGGCCCTACGAGCAGTACTTC. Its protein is CASSPQGPYEQYF.

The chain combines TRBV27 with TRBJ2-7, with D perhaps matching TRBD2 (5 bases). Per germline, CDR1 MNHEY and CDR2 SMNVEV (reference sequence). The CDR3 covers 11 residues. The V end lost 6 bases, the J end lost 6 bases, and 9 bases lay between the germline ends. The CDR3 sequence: CASSPGVEQYF. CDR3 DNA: TGTGCCAGCAGCCCCGGGGTCGAGCAGTACTTC.

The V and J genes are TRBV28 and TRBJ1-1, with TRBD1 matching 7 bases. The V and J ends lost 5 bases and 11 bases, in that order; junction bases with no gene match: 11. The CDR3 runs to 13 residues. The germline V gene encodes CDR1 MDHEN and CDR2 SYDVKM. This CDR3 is CASSHGPGGRAFF. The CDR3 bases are TGTGCCAGCAGTCATGGCCCAGGGGGTCGGGCTTTCTTT.

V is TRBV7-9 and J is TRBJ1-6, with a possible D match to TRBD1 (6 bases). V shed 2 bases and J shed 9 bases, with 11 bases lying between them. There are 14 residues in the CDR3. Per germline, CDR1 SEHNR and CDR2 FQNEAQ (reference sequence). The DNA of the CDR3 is TGTGCCAGCAGCTTACAGGGGTCAGTTTCACCCCTCCACTTT. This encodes CASSLQGSVSPLHF. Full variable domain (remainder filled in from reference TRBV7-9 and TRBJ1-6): DTGVSQNPRHKITKRGQNVTFRCDPISEHNRLYWYRQTLGQGPEFLTYFQNEAQLEKSRLLSDRFSAERPKGSFSTLEIQRTEQGDSAMYLCASSLQGSVSPLHFGNGTRLTVT.

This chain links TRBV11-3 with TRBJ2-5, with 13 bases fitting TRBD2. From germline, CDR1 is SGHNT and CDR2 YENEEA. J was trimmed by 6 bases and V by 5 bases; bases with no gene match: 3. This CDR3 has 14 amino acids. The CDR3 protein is CASSRTSGGQTQYF. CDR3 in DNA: TGTGCCAGCAGCCGGACTAGCGGGGGACAGACCCAGTACTTC.

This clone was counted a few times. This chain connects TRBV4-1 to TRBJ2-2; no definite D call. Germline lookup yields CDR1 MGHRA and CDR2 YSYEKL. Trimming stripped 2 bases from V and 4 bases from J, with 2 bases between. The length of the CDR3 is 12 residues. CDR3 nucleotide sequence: TGCGCCAGCAGCCAACGCACCGGGGAGCTGTTTTTT. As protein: CASSQRTGELFF.

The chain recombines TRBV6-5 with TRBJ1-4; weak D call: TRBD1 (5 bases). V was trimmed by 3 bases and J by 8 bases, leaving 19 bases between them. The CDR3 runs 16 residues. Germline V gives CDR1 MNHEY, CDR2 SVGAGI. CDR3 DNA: TGTGCCAGCAGTTATCTTGTTCCCGGGGCGGGGGAAAAACTGTTTTTT. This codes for CASSYLVPGAGEKLFF.

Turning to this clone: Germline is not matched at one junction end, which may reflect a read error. The CDR3 sequence: CASSMYRGYRYTF. The CDR3 coding sequence is TGTGCCAGTAGTATGTACAGGGGCTATCGCTACACCTTC. This chain links TRBV19 with TRBJ1-2; TRBD1 matches at 7 bases. The germline V gene encodes CDR1 LNHDA and CDR2 SQIVND (reference sequence). The CDR3 totals 13 residues.

The CDR3 loop is CASSLGLAGTYEQYF. The CDR3 nucleotides read TGTGCCAGCAGCTTAGGCCTAGCGGGAACCTACGAGCAGTACTTC. V is TRBV11-2 and J is TRBJ2-7, with TRBD2 matching over 9 bases. The CDR3 totals 15 residues. V lost 1 base, J lost 2 bases, and 3 bases stayed unmatched. CDR1 is SGHAT and CDR2 is FQNNGV in the germline V gene.

In nucleotides, the CDR3 is TGTGCCAGCTACAGACAGAGTCCTAGCACAGATACGCAGTATTTT. Protein product: CASYRQSPSTDTQYF. This chain links TRBV5-6 with TRBJ2-3, with D perhaps matching TRBD1 (5 bases). There are 15 residues in the CDR3. CDR1 is SGHDT and CDR2 is YYEEEE in the germline V gene. V lost 7 bases and J 0 bases, leaving 15 bases between the germline ends.

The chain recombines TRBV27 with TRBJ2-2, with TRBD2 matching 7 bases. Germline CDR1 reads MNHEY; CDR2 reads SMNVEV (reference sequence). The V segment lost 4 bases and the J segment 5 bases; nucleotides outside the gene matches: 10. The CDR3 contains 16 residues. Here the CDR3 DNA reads TGTGCCAGCAGTTACGGGGACTACCTCTGGACCGGGGAGCTGTTTTTT. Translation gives CASSYGDYLWTGELFF.

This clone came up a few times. CDR3 coding DNA: TGTGCCAGCAGCACCGACAGGGTAGGGTACGAGCAGTACTTC. Amino acid sequence: CASSTDRVGYEQYF. This chain joins TRBV7-6 and TRBJ2-7, with TRBD1 identical over 7 bases. CDR1 SGHVS and CDR2 FNYEAQ come from the germline V gene. V gave up 5 bases and J gave up 4 bases; unmatched junction bases: 8. This CDR3 contains 14 residues.

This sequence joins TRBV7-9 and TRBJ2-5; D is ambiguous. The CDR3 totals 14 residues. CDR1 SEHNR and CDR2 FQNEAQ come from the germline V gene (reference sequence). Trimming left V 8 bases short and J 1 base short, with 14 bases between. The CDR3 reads CASVPRGSQETQYF. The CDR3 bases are TGTGCCAGCGTCCCCCGCGGCAGCCAAGAGACCCAGTACTTC.

CDR3 amino acids: CASSRLAGVQETQYF. CDR3 nucleotides: TGTGCCAGCAGTCGCCTAGCGGGAGTACAAGAGACCCAGTACTTC. The rearrangement uses TRBV5-4 and TRBJ2-5, with 10 bases identical to TRBD2. CDR1 is SGHNT, CDR2 YYREEE, per germline (reference sequence). The CDR3 length is 15 residues. Trimming removed 5 bases from V and 2 bases from J; junction bases left unmatched: 6.

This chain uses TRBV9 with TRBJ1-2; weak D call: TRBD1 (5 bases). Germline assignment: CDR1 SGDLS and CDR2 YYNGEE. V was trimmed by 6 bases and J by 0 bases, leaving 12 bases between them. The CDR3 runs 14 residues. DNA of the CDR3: TGTGCCAGCACCTCCCCGGGGGCTAACTATGGCTACACCTTC. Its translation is CASTSPGANYGYTF.

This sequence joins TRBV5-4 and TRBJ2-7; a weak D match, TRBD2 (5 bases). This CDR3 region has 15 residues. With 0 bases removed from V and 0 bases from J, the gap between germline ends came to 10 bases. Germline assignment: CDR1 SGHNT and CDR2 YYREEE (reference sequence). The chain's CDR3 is CASSLASRISYEQYF. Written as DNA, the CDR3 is TGTGCCAGCAGCTTGGCTAGCCGCATCTCCTACGAGCAGTACTTC.

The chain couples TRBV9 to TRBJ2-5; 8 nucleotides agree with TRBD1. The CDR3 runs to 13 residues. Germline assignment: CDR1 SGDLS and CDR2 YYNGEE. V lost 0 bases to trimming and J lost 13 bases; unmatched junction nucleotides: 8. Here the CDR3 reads CASSVGGQATVYF. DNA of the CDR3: TGTGCCAGCAGCGTAGGGGGACAGGCCACGGTGTACTTC.

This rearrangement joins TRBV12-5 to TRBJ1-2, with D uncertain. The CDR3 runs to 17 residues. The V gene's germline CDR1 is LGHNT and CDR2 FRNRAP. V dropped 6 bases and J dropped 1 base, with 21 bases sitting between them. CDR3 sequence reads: CASGLTTSPRLNYGYTF. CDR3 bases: TGTGCTAGTGGATTGACCACTTCCCCCCGTCTTAACTATGGCTACACCTTC.

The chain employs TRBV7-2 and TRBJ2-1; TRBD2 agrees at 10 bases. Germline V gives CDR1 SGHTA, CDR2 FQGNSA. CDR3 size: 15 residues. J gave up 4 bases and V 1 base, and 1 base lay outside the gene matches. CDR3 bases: TGTGCCAGCAGCTTAGGAGCGGGAGGGTACAATGAGCAGTTCTTC. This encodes CASSLGAGGYNEQFF.